Below are 3 T cell receptor beta chains sequenced from a single sample in a study of a mutant IDH1 vaccine in newly diagnosed glioma. The repertoire was sequenced with immunoSEQ multiplex PCR; TCRdb's copy has only in-frame clones and lacks some. The sample carries around 32,000 clones, roughly 80% recorded once. Antigens for these TCRs are unknown. Time point: week 35, safety follow-up. Vaccine doses each comprised 300 ug of mutant IDH1 20-mer peptide, with topical imiquimod. The starting material was PBMCs, obtained from a glioma patient whose treatment included an IDH1 peptide vaccine. The source of these receptors is a woman aged 30 to 39 with glioma. Some clones in this sample may be carry-over from other donors' samples.

The V gene is TRBV9, the J gene TRBJ1-2, with 7 bases matching TRBD1. After removal of 0 bases from V and 4 bases from J, the junction contained 0 bases not matched to a gene. The length of the CDR3 is 13 residues. CDR1 and CDR2 (germline): SGDLS, YYNGEE. CDR3: CASSVAGGYGYTF. The CDR3 DNA reads as TGTGCCAGCAGCGTAGCAGGGGGCTATGGCTACACCTTC.

The chain links TRBV9 to TRBJ2-7; D is uncertain. Deletions cut 4 bases from V and 6 bases from J, with 14 bases between. The CDR3 is 13 residues long. Germline V lookup: CDR1 SGDLS, CDR2 YYNGEE. CDR3 residues: CASSPDGWGEQYF. CDR3 DNA: TGTGCCAGCAGCCCGGACGGTTGGGGCGAGCAGTACTTC.

J is TRBJ2-7 and V is TRBV7-6; 8 positions agree with TRBD2. Trimming cost V 10 bases and J 2 bases; bases outside gene matches: 13. CDR3 length equals 15 residues. The germline V gene encodes CDR1 SGHVS and CDR2 FNYEAQ. CDR3 in amino acids: CATGVGGEGPYEQYF. The DNA of the CDR3 is TGTGCCACCGGCGTCGGGGGGGAGGGCCCCTACGAGCAGTACTTC.